What follows is one T cell receptor beta chain and its context. Its antigen is not identified. Repertoires were generated with immunoSEQ multiplex PCR, while TCRdb's copy carries only in-frame clones and drops some. The sample yields just over 20,000 clones, less than 85% seen once. This CDR3 spans 15 amino acids. Trimming removed 4 bases from V and 4 bases from J, with 14 bases in between. Germline V gene sequence: CDR1 SSHAT, CDR2 FNYEAQ (reference sequence). After expansion with viral peptide pools in the ViraFEST assay, antigen-specific CD4+ T cells were sequenced. Culturing for roughly 9 days preceded CD4+ T cell isolation. Researchers reported culturing over 1.5 million PBMC in each well, adding 8 to 10 IU/ml IL-2 and about 10 ug/ml peptides. This sample was taken from a study of vaccination effects on CD4 cells after COVID-19. General study points: Relatively few convalescent patients took part in the study, which had no early post-infection timepoints.

The sample was CD4+ T cells from PBMCs cultured with HCoV-229E spike peptides, taken before COVID-19 vaccination. This TCR derives from a human donor who received a COVID-19 vaccine. The chain uses TRBV7-7 and TRBJ1-3; D might be TRBD1 (5 bases). The CDR3: CASSWGPEGGNTIYF. CDR3 DNA sequence: TGTGCCAGCAGCTGGGGTCCCGAGGGGGGAAACACCATATATTTT.